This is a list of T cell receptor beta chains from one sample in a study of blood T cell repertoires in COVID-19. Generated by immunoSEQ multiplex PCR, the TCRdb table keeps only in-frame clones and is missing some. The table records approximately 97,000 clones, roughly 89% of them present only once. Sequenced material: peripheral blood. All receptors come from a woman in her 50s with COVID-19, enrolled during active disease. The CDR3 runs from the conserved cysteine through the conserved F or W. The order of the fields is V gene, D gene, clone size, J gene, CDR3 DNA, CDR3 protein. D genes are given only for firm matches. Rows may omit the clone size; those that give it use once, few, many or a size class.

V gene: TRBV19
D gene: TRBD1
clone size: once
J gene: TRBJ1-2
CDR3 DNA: TGTGCCAGTAGTATAGATCCGGGACAGGGCGGCTACACCTTC
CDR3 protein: CASSIDPGQGGYTF

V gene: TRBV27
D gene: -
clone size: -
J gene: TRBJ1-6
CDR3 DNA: TGTGCCAGCAGTTCAGGGGTTAGCTCACCCCTCCACTTT
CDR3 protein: CASSSGVSSPLHF

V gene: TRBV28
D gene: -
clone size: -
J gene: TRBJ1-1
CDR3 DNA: TGTGCCAGCAGTTTACCGGGAAAGATGAACACTGAAGCTTTCTTT
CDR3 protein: CASSLPGKMNTEAFF

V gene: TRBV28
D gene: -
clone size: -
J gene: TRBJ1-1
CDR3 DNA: TGTGCCAGCAGTTTACCTCTTCAACAGGGAGGGGCTTTCTTT
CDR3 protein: CASSLPLQQGGAFF

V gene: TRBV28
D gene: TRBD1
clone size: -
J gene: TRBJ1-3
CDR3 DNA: TGTGCCATCAACAGGGGGTCTCCTGGAAACACCATATATTTT
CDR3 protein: CAINRGSPGNTIYF

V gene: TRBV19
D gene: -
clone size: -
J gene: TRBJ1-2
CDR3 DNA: TGTGCCAGTACCCCGATAGCTACCAACTATGGCTACACCTTC
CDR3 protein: CASTPIATNYGYTF

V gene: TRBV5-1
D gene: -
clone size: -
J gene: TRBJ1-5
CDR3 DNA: TGCGCCAGCAGCTTCGGGGATCATAGCAATCAGCCCCAGCATTTT
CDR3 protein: CASSFGDHSNQPQHF

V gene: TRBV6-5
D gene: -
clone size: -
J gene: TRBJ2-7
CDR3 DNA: TGTGCCAGCAGTCTCAGGGGCGAGCAGTACTTC
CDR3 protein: CASSLRGEQYF

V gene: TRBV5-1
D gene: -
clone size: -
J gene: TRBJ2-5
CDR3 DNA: TGCGCCAGCAGCGTCCAGGGGGAGACCCAGTACTTC
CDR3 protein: CASSVQGETQYF

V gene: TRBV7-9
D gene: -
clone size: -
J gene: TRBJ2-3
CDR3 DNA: TGTGCCAGCAGCTTGTCCGGGCTAGCATCAGATACGCAGTATTTT
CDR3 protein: CASSLSGLASDTQYF

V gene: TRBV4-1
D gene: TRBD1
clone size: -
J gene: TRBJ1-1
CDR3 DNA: TGCGCCAGCAGCCAGTCGGCCAGGGGGCATTGGAACACTGAAGCTTTCTTT
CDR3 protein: CASSQSARGHWNTEAFF

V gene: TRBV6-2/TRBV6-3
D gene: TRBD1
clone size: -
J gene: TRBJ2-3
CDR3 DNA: TGTGCCAGCAGCATTGGGGACAGGGGGCCGACAGATACGCAGTATTTT
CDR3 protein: CASSIGDRGPTDTQYF

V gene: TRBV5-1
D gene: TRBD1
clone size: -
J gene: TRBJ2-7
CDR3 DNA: TGCGCCAGCAGCGTCTCCCCGGGACAGGGTACTCACGAGCAGTACTTC
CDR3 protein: CASSVSPGQGTHEQYF

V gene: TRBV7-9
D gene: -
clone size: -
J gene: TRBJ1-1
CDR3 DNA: TGTGCCATCTCCGGGGGGGGCACTGAAGCTTTCTTT
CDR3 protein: CAISGGGTEAFF

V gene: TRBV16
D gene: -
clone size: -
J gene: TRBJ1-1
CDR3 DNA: TGTGCCAGCAGCCAATCGAGGCAGTTTGAAGCTTTCTTT
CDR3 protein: CASSQSRQFEAFF

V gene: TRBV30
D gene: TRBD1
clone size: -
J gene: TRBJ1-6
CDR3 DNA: TGTGCCTGGAGTGTAGGGGGACAGGGGAATTCACCCCTCCACTTT
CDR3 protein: CAWSVGGQGNSPLHF

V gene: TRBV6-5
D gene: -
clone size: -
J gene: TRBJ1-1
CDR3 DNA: TGTGCCAGCAACAGCAGGGGAACGAACACTGAAGCTTTCTTT
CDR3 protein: CASNSRGTNTEAFF

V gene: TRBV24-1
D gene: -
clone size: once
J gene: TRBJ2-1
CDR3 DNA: TGTGCCACCAGTGCGGGGATCTACAATGAGCAGTTCTTC
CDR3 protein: CATSAGIYNEQFF

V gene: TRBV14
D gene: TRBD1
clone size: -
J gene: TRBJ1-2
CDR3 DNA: TGTGCCAGCAGCCAAGCAGGGACAGGATCCTATGGCTACACCTTC
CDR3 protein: CASSQAGTGSYGYTF

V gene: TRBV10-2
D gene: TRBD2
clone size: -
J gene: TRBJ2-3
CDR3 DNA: TGCGCCAGCAGTGAGTTGGGATACGCGGGGGGTTCAGATACGCAGTATTTT
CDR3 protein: CASSELGYAGGSDTQYF

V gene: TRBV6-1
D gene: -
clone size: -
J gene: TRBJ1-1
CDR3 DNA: TGTGCCAGCAGTGAAGCTGGGGCCCCGAACACTGAAGCTTTCTTT
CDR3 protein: CASSEAGAPNTEAFF

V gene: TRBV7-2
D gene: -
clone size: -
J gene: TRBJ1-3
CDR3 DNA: TGTGCCAGCAGCTTAGGGGCGTCTGGAAACACCATATATTTT
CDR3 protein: CASSLGASGNTIYF

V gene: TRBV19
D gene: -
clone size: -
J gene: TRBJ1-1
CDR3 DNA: TGTGCCAGTAGTCAACAGGGATTGAACACTGAAGCTTTCTTT
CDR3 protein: CASSQQGLNTEAFF

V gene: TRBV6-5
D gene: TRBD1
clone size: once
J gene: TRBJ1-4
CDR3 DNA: TGTGCCAGCGGAGGATCCGGACAGGGAGGTGAAAAACTGTTTTTT
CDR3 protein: CASGGSGQGGEKLFF

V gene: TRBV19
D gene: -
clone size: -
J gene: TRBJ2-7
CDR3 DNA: TGTGCCAGTAGTATCTCCTCCTCACGGGAGCAGTACTTC
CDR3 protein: CASSISSSREQYF

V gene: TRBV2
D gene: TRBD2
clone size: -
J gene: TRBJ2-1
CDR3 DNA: TGTGCCAGCAGTCCAGCGGGGGGGCCTGGGAGTGAGCAGTTCTTC
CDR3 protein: CASSPAGGPGSEQFF

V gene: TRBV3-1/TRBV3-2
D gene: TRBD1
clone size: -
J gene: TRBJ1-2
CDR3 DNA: TGTGCCAGCAGCCGGACAGGGGGCATCTATGGCTACACCTTC
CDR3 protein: CASSRTGGIYGYTF

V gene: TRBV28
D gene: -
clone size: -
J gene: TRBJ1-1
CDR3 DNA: TGTGCCAGCAGCAACATGAACACTGAAGCTTTCTTT
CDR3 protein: CASSNMNTEAFF

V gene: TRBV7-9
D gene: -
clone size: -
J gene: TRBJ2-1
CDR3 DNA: TGTGCCAGCAGCTTATCGCGGGTTGTGGGTCTTTCCTACAATGAGCAGTTCTTC
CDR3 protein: CASSLSRVVGLSYNEQFF

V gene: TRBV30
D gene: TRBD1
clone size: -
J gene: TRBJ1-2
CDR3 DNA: TGTGCCTGGAGTGGGCCGAGACAGGGGCTTTCAAACTATGGCTACACCTTC
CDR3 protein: CAWSGPRQGLSNYGYTF

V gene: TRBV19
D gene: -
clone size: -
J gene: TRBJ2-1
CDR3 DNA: TGTGCCAGTAGTATAGACAGGAGGTCCTACAATGAGCAGTTCTTC
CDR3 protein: CASSIDRRSYNEQFF

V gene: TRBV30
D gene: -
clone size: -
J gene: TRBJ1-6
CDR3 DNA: TGTGCCTGGAGGGGGGAGGGAGCGCGTAATTCACCCCTCCACTTT
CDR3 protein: CAWRGEGARNSPLHF

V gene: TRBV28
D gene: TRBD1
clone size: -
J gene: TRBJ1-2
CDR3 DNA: TGTGCCAGCAGTATCGGGACAGCCAACTATGGCTACACCTTC
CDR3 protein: CASSIGTANYGYTF

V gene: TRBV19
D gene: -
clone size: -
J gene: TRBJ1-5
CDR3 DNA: TGTGCCAGTAGTCCAGGACAGACCCGTAGCAATCAGCCCCAGCATTTT
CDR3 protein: CASSPGQTRSNQPQHF

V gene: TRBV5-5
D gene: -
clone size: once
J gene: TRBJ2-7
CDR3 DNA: TGTGCCAGCAGCACCCCCGGACTAACCTACGAGCAGTACTTC
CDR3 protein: CASSTPGLTYEQYF

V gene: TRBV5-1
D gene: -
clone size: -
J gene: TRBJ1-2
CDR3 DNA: TGCGCCAGCAGCTCGATAGGCACAGGGCAGGGTGGCTACACCTTC
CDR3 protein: CASSSIGTGQGGYTF

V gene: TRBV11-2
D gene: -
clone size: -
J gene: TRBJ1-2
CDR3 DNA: TGTGCCAGCAGCCCTACCGGGGTCCCTTATGGCTACACCTTC
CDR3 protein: CASSPTGVPYGYTF

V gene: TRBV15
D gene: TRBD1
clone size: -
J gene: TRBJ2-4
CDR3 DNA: TGTGCCACCAGCAGCCTCCTGGGACAGGGGACAAACATTCAGTACTTC
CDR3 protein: CATSSLLGQGTNIQYF

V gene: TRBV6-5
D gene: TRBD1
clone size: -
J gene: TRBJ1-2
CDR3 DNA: TGTGCCAGCAGTTCCACAGGGGCACCTTATGGCTACACCTTC
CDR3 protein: CASSSTGAPYGYTF

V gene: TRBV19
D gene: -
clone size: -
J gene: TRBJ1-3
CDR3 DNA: TGTGCCAGTAGTTCCTCGACAAGCTCTGGAAACACCATATATTTT
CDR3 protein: CASSSSTSSGNTIYF